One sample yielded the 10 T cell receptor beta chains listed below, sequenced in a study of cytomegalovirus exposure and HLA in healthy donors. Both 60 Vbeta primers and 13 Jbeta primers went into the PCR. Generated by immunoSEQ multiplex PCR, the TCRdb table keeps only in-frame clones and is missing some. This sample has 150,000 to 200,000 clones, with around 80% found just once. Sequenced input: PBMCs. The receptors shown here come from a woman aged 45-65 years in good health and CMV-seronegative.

The CDR3 DNA sequence: TGTGCCAGCAGCTCGAGCGTTAATGAGCAGTTCTTC. This codes for CASSSSVNEQFF. V and J are TRBV9 and TRBJ2-1; D remains ambiguous. From germline, CDR1 is SGDLS and CDR2 YYNGEE. The V end lost 4 bases, the J end lost 7 bases, and 9 bases lay between the germline ends. The length of the CDR3 is 12 residues.

CDR3 loop: CASSYHSGTGGTEAFF. CDR3 DNA sequence: TGTGCCAGCAGTTACCATTCCGGGACAGGGGGCACTGAAGCTTTCTTT. The rearrangement uses TRBV6-5 and TRBJ1-1; TRBD1 agrees at 11 bases. Trimming took 2 bases from V and 4 from J; bases not matched to a gene: 6. Germline CDR1 reads MNHEY; CDR2 reads SVGAGI. This CDR3 is built from 16 residues.

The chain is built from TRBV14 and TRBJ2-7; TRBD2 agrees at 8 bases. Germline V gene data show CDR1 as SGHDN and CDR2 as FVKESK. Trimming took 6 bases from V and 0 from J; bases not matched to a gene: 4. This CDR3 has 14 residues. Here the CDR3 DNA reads TGTGCCAGCAGTTCCGCGGGGGGCTCCTACGAGCAGTACTTC. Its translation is CASSSAGGSYEQYF.

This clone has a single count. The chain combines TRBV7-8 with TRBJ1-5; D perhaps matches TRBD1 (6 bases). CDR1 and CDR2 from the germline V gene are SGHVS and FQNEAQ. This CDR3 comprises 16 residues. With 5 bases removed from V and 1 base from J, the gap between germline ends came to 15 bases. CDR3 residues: CASSAYRVHSNQPQHF. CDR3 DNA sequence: TGTGCCAGCAGCGCGTACAGGGTTCACAGCAATCAGCCCCAGCATTTT.

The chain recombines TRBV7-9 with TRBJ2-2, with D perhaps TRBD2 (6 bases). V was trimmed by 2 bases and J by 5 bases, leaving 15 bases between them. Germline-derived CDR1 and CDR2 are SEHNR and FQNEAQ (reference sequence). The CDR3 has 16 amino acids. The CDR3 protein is CASSLHFLGGTGELFF. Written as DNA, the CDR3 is TGTGCCAGCAGCTTACACTTCCTGGGGGGAACCGGGGAGCTGTTTTTT.

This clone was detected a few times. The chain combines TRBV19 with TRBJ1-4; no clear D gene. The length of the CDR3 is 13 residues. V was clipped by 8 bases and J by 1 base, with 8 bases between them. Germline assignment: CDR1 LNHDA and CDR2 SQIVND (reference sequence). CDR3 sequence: CASVARTNEKLFF. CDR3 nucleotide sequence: TGTGCCAGTGTCGCCAGAACTAATGAAAAACTGTTTTTT.

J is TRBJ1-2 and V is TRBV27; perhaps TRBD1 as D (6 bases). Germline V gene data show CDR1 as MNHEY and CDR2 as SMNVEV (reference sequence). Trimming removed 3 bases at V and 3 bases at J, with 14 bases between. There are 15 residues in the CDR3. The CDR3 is CASSFSGGAHYGYTF. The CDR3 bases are TGTGCCAGCAGTTTCTCCGGGGGGGCCCACTATGGCTACACCTTC.

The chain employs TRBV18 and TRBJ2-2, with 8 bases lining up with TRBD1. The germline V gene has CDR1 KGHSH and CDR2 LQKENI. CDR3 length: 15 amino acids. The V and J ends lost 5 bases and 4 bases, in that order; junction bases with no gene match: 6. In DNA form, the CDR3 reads TGTGCCAGCTCATCCGGGACAGGCATCACCGGGGAGCTGTTTTTT. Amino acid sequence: CASSSGTGITGELFF.

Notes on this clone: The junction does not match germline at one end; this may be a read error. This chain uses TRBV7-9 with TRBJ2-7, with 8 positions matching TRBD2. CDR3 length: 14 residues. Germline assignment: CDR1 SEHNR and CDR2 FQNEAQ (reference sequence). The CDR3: CSSSLAGLAKEQYF. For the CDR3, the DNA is TGTTCCAGCAGCTTAGCGGGACTCGCGAAAGAGCAGTACTTC.

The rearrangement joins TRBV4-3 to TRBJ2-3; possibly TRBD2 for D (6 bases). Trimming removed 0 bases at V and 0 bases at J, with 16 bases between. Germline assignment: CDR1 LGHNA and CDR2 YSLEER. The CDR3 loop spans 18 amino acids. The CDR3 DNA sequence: TGCGCCAGCAGCCAAGATCGGCCTAGCGCGTCGAGCACAGATACGCAGTATTTT. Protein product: CASSQDRPSASSTDTQYF.